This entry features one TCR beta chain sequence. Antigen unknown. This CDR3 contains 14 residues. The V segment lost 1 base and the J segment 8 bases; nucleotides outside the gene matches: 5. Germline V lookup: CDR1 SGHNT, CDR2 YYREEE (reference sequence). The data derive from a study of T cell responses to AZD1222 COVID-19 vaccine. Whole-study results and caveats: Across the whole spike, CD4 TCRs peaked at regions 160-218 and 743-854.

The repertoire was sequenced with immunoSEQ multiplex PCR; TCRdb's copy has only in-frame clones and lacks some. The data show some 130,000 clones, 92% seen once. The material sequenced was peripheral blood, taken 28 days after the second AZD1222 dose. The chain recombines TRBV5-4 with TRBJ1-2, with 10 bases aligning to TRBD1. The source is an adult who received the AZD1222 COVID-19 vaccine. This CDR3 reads CASSLRDRGVGYTF. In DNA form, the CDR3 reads TGTGCCAGCAGCTTGAGGGACAGGGGCGTGGGCTACACCTTC.